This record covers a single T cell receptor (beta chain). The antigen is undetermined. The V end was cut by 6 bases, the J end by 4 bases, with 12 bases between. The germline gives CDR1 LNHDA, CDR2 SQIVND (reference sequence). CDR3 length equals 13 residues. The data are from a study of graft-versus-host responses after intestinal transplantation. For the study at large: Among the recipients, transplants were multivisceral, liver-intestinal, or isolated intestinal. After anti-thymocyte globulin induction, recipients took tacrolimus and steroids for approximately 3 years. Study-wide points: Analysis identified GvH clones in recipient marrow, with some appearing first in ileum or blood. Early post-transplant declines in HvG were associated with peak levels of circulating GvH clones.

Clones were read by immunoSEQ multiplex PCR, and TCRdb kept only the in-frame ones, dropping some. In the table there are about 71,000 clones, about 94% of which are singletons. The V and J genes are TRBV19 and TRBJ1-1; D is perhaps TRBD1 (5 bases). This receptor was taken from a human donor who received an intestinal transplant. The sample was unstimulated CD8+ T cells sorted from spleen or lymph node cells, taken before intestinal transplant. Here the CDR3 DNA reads TGTGCCAGTAGCTCGACAGAGCTCACTGAAGCTTTCTTT. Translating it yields CASSSTELTEAFF.